The T cell receptor beta chain under discussion was sequenced for a study of Ad26.COV2.S vaccination and SARS-CoV-2 variants. Germline-derived CDR1 and CDR2 are SNHLY and FYNNEI. V lost 6 bases and J 5 bases, leaving 11 bases between the germline ends. The CDR3 sequence is 13 residues long. Treatment: some 20 received Ad26.COV2.S at low or high dose, single or two shots; 5 received placebo; per-sample allocation not given. Each sample was drawn 63 days after the first injection (of vaccine or placebo). This clone was counted a single time. Measured with immunoSEQ multiplex PCR; TCRdb has only the in-frame clones, and not every one. The sample gives over 400,000 clones, 85% to 90% of which show up once; about 2.4% is in the top ten.

Here the sequenced sample was peripheral blood, taken in a trial of Ad26.COV2.S vaccine versus placebo. The source is a person aged 18-65 years who received the Ad26.COV2.S COVID-19 vaccine or a placebo. The V gene is TRBV2, the J gene TRBJ2-1; D is possibly TRBD1 or TRBD2 (5 bases each). The CDR3 here is CASRPGPNNEQFF. CDR3 sequence (DNA): TGTGCCAGCAGACCGGGACCCAACAATGAGCAGTTCTTC. Looking up the rest from reference TRBV2 and TRBJ2-1 gives the full variable domain: EPEVTQTPSHQVTQMGQEVILRCVPISNHLYFYWYRQILGQKVEFLVSFYNNEISEKSEIFDDQFSVERPDGSNFTLKIRSTKLEDSAMYFCASRPGPNNEQFFGPGTRLTVL.